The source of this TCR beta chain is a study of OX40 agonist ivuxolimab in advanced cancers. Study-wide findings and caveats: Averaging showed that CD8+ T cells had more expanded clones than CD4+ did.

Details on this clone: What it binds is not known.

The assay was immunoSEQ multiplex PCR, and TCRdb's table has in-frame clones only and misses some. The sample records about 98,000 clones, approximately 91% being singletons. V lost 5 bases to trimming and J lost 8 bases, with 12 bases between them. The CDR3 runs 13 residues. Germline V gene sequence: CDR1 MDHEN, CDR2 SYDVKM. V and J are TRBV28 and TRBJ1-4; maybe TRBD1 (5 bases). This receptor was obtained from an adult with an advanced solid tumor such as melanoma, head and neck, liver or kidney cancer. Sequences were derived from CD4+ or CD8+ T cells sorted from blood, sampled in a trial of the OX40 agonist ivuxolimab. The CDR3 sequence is CASSGDYREKLFF. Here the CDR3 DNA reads TGTGCCAGCAGTGGGGACTATCGGGAAAAACTGTTTTTT. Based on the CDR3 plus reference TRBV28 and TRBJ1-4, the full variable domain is DVKVTQSSRYLVKRTGEKVFLECVQDMDHENMFWYRQDPGLGLRLIYFSYDVKMKEKGDIPEGYSVSREKKERFSLILESASTNQTSMYLCASSGDYREKLFFGSGTQLSVL.